The clone carrying this T cell receptor beta chain was detected once. The antigen is unknown. The sample is drawn from a study of shared clonotypes between healthy human individuals. Findings and caveats of the study: Across subsets, estimated richness was generally greater for naive than for memory populations.

There were no recent acute infections or vaccinations among the donors, who were healthy HIV-negative adults. Assay execution took place at the deep level. Using immunoSEQ multiplex PCR, the repertoire was profiled, and TCRdb retains in-frame clones only, with some absent. The sample consists of roughly 2 million clones, approximately 96% of them appearing once. The CDR3 is 15 residues long. The V end lost 9 bases, the J end lost 7 bases, and 19 bases lay between the germline ends. CDR1 and CDR2 (germline): MNHEY, SVGAGI. The source of this sequence is a man aged 18 to 29 in good health. Sequences were obtained from naive CD4+ T cells sorted from blood. Described subset: CD45RA+ positively selected. This rearrangement joins TRBV6-5 to TRBJ1-6, with D perhaps TRBD1 (5 bases). Here the CDR3 reads CARRGTTVMNSPLHF. CDR3 nucleotide sequence: TGTGCCAGGCGAGGGACGACAGTCATGAATTCACCCCTCCACTTT.